The TCR beta chain described here comes from a study of blood T cells in healthy people across ages. Alongside a J-beta primer mix, a sample-barcoded 5' primer served in a second PCR lasting about 7 to 12 cycles. TCRdb analysed the 5' RACE reads with MiXCR anew, one entry per CDR3 protein. The sample has over 950,000 distinct CDR3 sequences, roughly 50% seen once; the top ten hold about a fifth. The donors, all healthy, were Caucasians living in Russia, aged about 6 to 90. At least 7 million PBMCs were isolated per sample. Trimming left V 5 bases short and J 2 bases short, with 9 bases between. The CDR3 extends over 14 amino acids. Germline CDR1 and CDR2: PRHDT and FYEKMQ (reference sequence).

The specimen was blood. This receptor was obtained from a woman aged 60 to 75 in good health. The chain uses TRBV13 and TRBJ2-2; no firm D call. The chain's CDR3 is CASSPRTNTGELFF. The DNA for the CDR3 is TGTGCCAGCAGCCCTCGGACCAACACCGGGGAGCTGTTTTTT.